Presented here are 2 T cell receptor beta chains from one specimen sequenced in a study of blood T cell repertoires in COVID-19. Sequencing was performed with immunoSEQ multiplex PCR; in TCRdb, only in-frame clones are kept and a portion is missing. The table shows some 200,000 clones, with about 90% occurring only once. Sample: peripheral blood. Receptors were obtained from a man aged 30 to 45 with acute or convalescent COVID-19.

The chain links TRBV7-9 to TRBJ1-2; D gene ambiguous. Trimming cost V 4 bases and J 8 bases, with 11 bases left between them. Germline V gives CDR1 SEHNR, CDR2 FQNEAQ (reference sequence). The CDR3 runs 12 residues. The CDR3 reads CASSSQARGYTF. The CDR3 DNA reads TGTGCCAGCAGCTCTCAGGCCAGGGGCTACACCTTC.

V usage is TRBV4-2 and J usage is TRBJ2-5, with TRBD2 as a possible D gene (5 bases). Trimming stripped 5 bases from V and 5 bases from J, with 12 bases between. In germline, CDR1 is LGHNA, CDR2 YNFKEQ. CDR3 length: 13 amino acids. The CDR3 coding sequence is TGTGCCAGCAGCGAAGGACTGGCCGAGACCCAGTACTTC. Translating it yields CASSEGLAETQYF.